The 2 T cell receptor beta chains below were found in one sample sequenced in a study of T cell responses to AZD1222 COVID-19 vaccine. Libraries were prepared by immunoSEQ multiplex PCR; TCRdb keeps only in-frame clonotypes and omits some of them. The sample includes 150,000 or so clones, 85% to 95% of them seen just once. The sample in question was peripheral blood, obtained on day 0 of AZD1222 vaccination. The receptor set was obtained from an adult in good health.

The CDR3 nucleotides are TGTGCCAGCAGCTTCTCTGGGACAGGGGGTTATGGCTACACCTTC. Translating gives CASSFSGTGGYGYTF. This rearrangement joins TRBV7-8 to TRBJ1-2, with 11 bases fitting TRBD1. Trimming cost V 3 bases and J 5 bases; bases outside gene matches: 5. Germline CDR1 is SGHVS and CDR2 is FQNEAQ. The CDR3 loop spans 15 amino acids.

The chain employs TRBV11-2 and TRBJ2-5, with D perhaps TRBD1 (5 bases). Trimming removed 3 bases at V and 5 bases at J, with 19 bases between. CDR1 is SGHAT and CDR2 is FQNNGV in the germline V gene. The CDR3 has 16 residues. The CDR3 reads CASSFHSGAAWETQYF. The CDR3 nucleotides read TGTGCCAGCAGCTTCCATAGTGGGGCGGCTTGGGAGACCCAGTACTTC.